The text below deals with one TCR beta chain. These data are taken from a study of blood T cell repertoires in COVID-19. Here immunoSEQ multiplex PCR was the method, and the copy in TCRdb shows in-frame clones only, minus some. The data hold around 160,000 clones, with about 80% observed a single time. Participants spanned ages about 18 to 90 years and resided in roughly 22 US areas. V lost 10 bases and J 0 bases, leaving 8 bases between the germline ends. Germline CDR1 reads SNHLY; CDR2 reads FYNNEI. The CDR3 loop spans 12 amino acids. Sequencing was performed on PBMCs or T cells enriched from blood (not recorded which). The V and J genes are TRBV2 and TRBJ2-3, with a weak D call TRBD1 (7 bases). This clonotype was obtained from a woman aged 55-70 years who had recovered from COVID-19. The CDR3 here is CATGGSTDTQYF. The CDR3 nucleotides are TGTGCCACAGGGGGGAGCACAGATACGCAGTATTTT. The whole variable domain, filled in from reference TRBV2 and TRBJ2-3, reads EPEVTQTPSHQVTQMGQEVILRCVPISNHLYFYWYRQILGQKVEFLVSFYNNEISEKSEIFDDQFSVERPDGSNFTLKIRSTKLEDSAMYFCATGGSTDTQYFGPGTRLTVL.